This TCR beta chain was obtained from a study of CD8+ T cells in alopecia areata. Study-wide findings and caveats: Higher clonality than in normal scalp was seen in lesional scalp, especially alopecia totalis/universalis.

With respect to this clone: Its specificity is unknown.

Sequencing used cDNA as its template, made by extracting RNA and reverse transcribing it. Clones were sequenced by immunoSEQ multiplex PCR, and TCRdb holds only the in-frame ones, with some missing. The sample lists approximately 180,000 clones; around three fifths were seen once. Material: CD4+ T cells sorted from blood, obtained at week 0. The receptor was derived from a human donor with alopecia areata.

The CDR3 spells CASSLNTGQETQYF. Written as DNA, the CDR3 is TGCGCCAGCAGCTTAAACACAGGCCAAGAGACCCAGTACTTC. The V and J genes are TRBV5-1 and TRBJ2-5, with D perhaps matching TRBD1 (5 bases). This CDR3 region has 14 residues. V was clipped by 2 bases and J by 1 base, with 9 bases between them. Germline CDR1 SGHRS, CDR2 YFSETQ. The whole variable domain, remainder taken from reference TRBV5-1 and TRBJ2-5, is KAGVTQTPRYLIKTRGQQVTLSCSPISGHRSVSWYQQTPGQGLQFLFEYFSETQRNKGNFPGRFSGRQFSNSRSEMNVSTLELGDSALYLCASSLNTGQETQYFGPGTRLLVL.